The rows below give T cell receptor beta chains drawn from one sample of a study of human T cells and chemical hapten exposure. TCRdb passed the reads through MiXCR, listing each CDR3 protein once. The data contain roughly 120,000 distinct CDR3 sequences, 8% to 9.5% of them singletons. The source material was whole blood. The receptor source for this set is a human donor in good health. Some clones in this sample may be carry-over from other donors' samples. Both conserved end residues are part of each CDR3.

v_call	j_call	cdr3_aa
TRBV28	TRBJ1-1	CASSHRGGVEAFF
TRBV20-1	TRBJ1-1	CSAAEQGNTEAFF
TRBV12-3/TRBV12-4	TRBJ2-7	CASATGVGEQYF
TRBV2	TRBJ2-1	CASSERSGSYNEQFF
TRBV6-6	TRBJ1-5	CASSQRQINQPQHF
TRBV6-2/TRBV6-3	TRBJ2-2	CASTLALTGELFF
TRBV20-1	TRBJ1-1	CSASPPRANTEAFF
TRBV19	TRBJ1-4	CASTDRIGEKLFF
TRBV7-2	TRBJ1-1	CASSLGQPNTEAFF
TRBV27	TRBJ2-1	CASSPLAGRYNEQFF
TRBV20-1	TRBJ2-7	CSAKVSGSDEQYF
TRBV20-1	TRBJ2-7	CSARGPYEQYF
TRBV20-1	TRBJ2-6	CSAATSSGANVLTF
TRBV20-1	TRBJ1-1	CSARDWDTEAFF
TRBV12-5	TRBJ2-2	CASGFGVGGELFF
TRBV12-3/TRBV12-4	TRBJ1-1	CASSFATNTEAFF
TRBV18	TRBJ2-7	CASSPLQGPSYEQYF
TRBV6-5	TRBJ1-4	CASRPGTGVFGEKLFF
TRBV28	TRBJ1-1	CASSFSGGGTEAFF
TRBV2	TRBJ2-1	CASSTGAGGYNEQFF
TRBV12-3/TRBV12-4	TRBJ2-5	CASRGLETQYF
TRBV6-5	TRBJ1-2	CASSQQGVSYTF
TRBV6-2/TRBV6-3	TRBJ2-1	CASSYSRTSGGFYNEQFF
TRBV7-9	TRBJ2-3	CASSLSGAADTQYF
TRBV18	TRBJ2-7	CASSPGVAYEQYF
TRBV29-1	TRBJ1-2	CSVEGGDYGYTF
TRBV6-2/TRBV6-3	TRBJ2-1	CASSYEGTSAYNEQFF
TRBV12-3/TRBV12-4	TRBJ1-1	CASTRGGATEAFF
TRBV7-6	TRBJ2-3	CASSLARLAGSTDTQYF
TRBV20-1	TRBJ1-1	CSALQGRGRTEAFF
TRBV4-3	TRBJ1-2	CASSQDRQERIYGYTF
TRBV12-3/TRBV12-4	TRBJ2-3	CASATLTGALVLDTQYF
TRBV7-2	TRBJ1-4	CASSLSGHDEKLFF
TRBV6-6	TRBJ2-3	CASSPGTYISDTQYF
TRBV7-2	TRBJ1-2	CASSLGRTGGHGYTF
TRBV6-6	TRBJ1-1	CASSASVNTEAFF
TRBV29-1	TRBJ2-5	CSVERQGANQETQYF
TRBV6-6	TRBJ2-5	CASSSANSAQETQYF
TRBV29-1	TRBJ1-2	CSVDRGQGYTF
TRBV20-1	TRBJ1-5	CSAAGGEATQPQHF
TRBV2	TRBJ1-5	CASSGLVPPQHF
TRBV4-3	TRBJ1-4	CASSQGTSTNEKLFF
TRBV20-1	TRBJ1-1	CSAPDADTEAFF
TRBV30	TRBJ1-1	CAWTLGRLRTEAFF
TRBV25-1	TRBJ1-2	CASSPTGEPYGYTF
TRBV29-1	TRBJ1-3	CSVEDMGDLFSGNTIYF
TRBV20-1	TRBJ1-5	CSARDGAGGGQPQHF
TRBV14	TRBJ2-5	CASSQRAGSQETQYF
TRBV10-3	TRBJ1-1	CAIRETGSLVNTEAFF
TRBV14	TRBJ1-1	CASSQVDTEAFF
TRBV3-1	TRBJ2-1	CASTSPQSSYNEQFF
TRBV12-3/TRBV12-4	TRBJ1-6	CASSFGDRSPLHF
TRBV5-5	TRBJ2-1	CASSAGVGASYNEQFF
TRBV6-5	TRBJ1-6	CASSPRQGVDSPLHF
TRBV29-1	TRBJ1-1	CSVGDSQNTEAFF